The 16 T cell receptor beta chains listed next were all sequenced from one sample in a study of shared clonotypes between healthy human individuals. Assay: immunoSEQ multiplex PCR; the TCRdb copy retains only in-frame clones and omits some. The sample includes 2,500,000 or so clones, 93% seen only once; the top ten take 0.36%. The sample was naive CD4+ T cells from PBMCs. Subset given: CD45RA+ positively selected. These receptors were obtained from a man between 18 and 35 years old in good health. Some clones in this sample may be carry-over from other donors' samples.

The chain carries TRBV2 and TRBJ2-5, with TRBD1 matching over 10 bases. There are 14 residues in the CDR3. Germline assignment: CDR1 SNHLY and CDR2 FYNNEI. The V and J ends lost 7 bases and 4 bases, in that order; junction bases with no gene match: 6. The CDR3: CASIRTGGRETQYF. DNA for the CDR3: TGTGCCAGCATCCGGACAGGGGGGCGAGAGACCCAGTACTTC. The whole variable domain, filled in from reference TRBV2 and TRBJ2-5, reads EPEVTQTPSHQVTQMGQEVILRCVPISNHLYFYWYRQILGQKVEFLVSFYNNEISEKSEIFDDQFSVERPDGSNFTLKIRSTKLEDSAMYFCASIRTGGRETQYFGPGTRLLVL.

The chain joins TRBV5-1 to TRBJ2-2; D gene uncertain. The germline V gene encodes CDR1 SGHRS and CDR2 YFSETQ. Trimming pared 0 bases from V and 2 bases from J, leaving 8 bases between. The CDR3 runs 15 residues. DNA of the CDR3: TGCGCCAGCAGCTTGGGGGCTACCAACACCGGGGAGCTGTTTTTT. Amino acids: CASSLGATNTGELFF.

This chain connects TRBV6-5 to TRBJ1-6; D is unclear. V lost 2 bases and J lost 7, with 6 bases in between. Per the germline V gene, CDR1 is MNHEY and CDR2 is SVGAGI. The CDR3 has 13 residues. CDR3 sequence (DNA): TGTGCCAGCAGTTACCCGGGGAATTCACCCCTCCACTTT. It codes for CASSYPGNSPLHF.

This clone was seen a few times. The chain employs TRBV5-1 and TRBJ2-5; D is unresolved. The germline gives CDR1 SGHRS, CDR2 YFSETQ. V was cut by 0 bases and J by 1 base, with 4 bases left in between. CDR3 length equals 13 residues. The CDR3 protein is CASSLDPQETQYF. CDR3 nucleotide sequence: TGCGCCAGCAGCTTGGACCCCCAAGAGACCCAGTACTTC.

This chain joins TRBV9 and TRBJ2-7; D may be TRBD1 (6 bases). The CDR3 runs 14 residues. V was cut by 1 base and J by 6 bases, with 14 bases left in between. CDR1 and CDR2 from the germline V gene are SGDLS and YYNGEE. The CDR3 loop is CASSVWSRGGEQYF. The CDR3 bases are TGTGCCAGCAGCGTATGGAGTCGAGGGGGCGAGCAGTACTTC.

The V call is TRBV6-6, the J call TRBJ2-7; D is tentatively TRBD1 or TRBD2 (5 bases each). The V end was cut by 2 bases, the J end by 6 bases, with 11 bases between. Germline V gene sequence: CDR1 MNHNY, CDR2 SVGAGI (reference sequence). The CDR3 loop spans 13 amino acids. The CDR3 nucleotides read TGTGCCAGCAGTTACGAGGGGCGTCGCGAGCAGTACTTC. Translating gives CASSYEGRREQYF.

The count of this clone is one. The chain uses TRBV15 and TRBJ2-1; D gene uncertain. Germline CDR1 reads LNHNV; CDR2 reads YYDKDF (reference sequence). This CDR3 is 14 amino acids long. Trimming took 0 bases from V and 9 from J, leaving 12 bases between them. The CDR3 bases are TGTGCCACCAGCAGAGATTGGGGTAGAGGTGAGCAGTTCTTC. Protein product: CATSRDWGRGEQFF. Together with reference TRBV15 and TRBJ2-1, the CDR3 gives the full variable domain: DAMVIQNPRYQVTQFGKPVTLSCSQTLNHNVMYWYQQKSSQAPKLLFHYYDKDFNNEADTPDNFQSRRPNTSFCFLDIRSPGLGDTAMYLCATSRDWGRGEQFFGPGTRLTVL.

This clone appeared a few times. The chain uses TRBV11-3 and TRBJ2-3; D call uncertain. Trimming took off 5 bases at V and 0 bases at J, with 12 bases between the two ends. CDR3 size: 15 residues. The germline V gene encodes CDR1 SGHNT and CDR2 YENEEA. The DNA for the CDR3 is TGTGCCAGCAGCATGGATTCGTCTAGCACAGATACGCAGTATTTT. Its translation: CASSMDSSSTDTQYF.

This chain joins TRBV28 and TRBJ1-4; no clear D gene. The V gene's germline CDR1 is MDHEN and CDR2 SYDVKM. The CDR3 contains 12 residues. V gave up 7 bases and J gave up 4 bases, with 7 bases separating them. The CDR3 coding sequence is TGTGCCAGCAAAGAAATTAATGAAAAACTGTTTTTT. Translation gives CASKEINEKLFF.

About this clone: The same CDR3 is also encoded by other DNA sequences in this sample. The rearrangement uses TRBV5-1 and TRBJ1-2; 10 bases agree with TRBD1. Germline CDR1 and CDR2: SGHRS and YFSETQ. This CDR3 has 14 amino acids. V shed 0 bases, J shed 5 bases, and the junction held 1 base outside the gene matches. The CDR3 DNA follows: TGCGCCAGCAGCTTGGGACAGGGGGCGTATGGCTACACCTTC. This encodes CASSLGQGAYGYTF.

The chain is built from TRBV5-1 and TRBJ2-3, with 7 bases matching TRBD2. Germline CDR1 SGHRS, CDR2 YFSETQ. V lost 0 bases, J lost 2 bases, and 6 bases stayed unmatched. CDR3 length: 16 amino acids. The CDR3: CASSLGLADHTDTQYF. The CDR3 DNA sequence: TGCGCCAGCAGCTTGGGGCTAGCGGATCACACAGATACGCAGTATTTT.

The DNA of the CDR3 is TGTGCCAGCAGACGACAGGGCCGAGGGAAACTGTTTTTT. It codes for CASRRQGRGKLFF. The genes are TRBV7-2 and TRBJ1-4; 7 bases fit TRBD1. Germline loops: CDR1 SGHTA, CDR2 FQGNSA. V lost 6 bases, J lost 11 bases, and 9 bases stayed unmatched. The CDR3 is made up of 13 amino acids.

The gene calls are TRBV28 and TRBJ1-1; D is ambiguous. This CDR3 is 13 amino acids long. V lost 6 bases and J 6 bases, leaving 14 bases between the germline ends. CDR1 and CDR2 (germline): MDHEN, SYDVKM. The CDR3 reads CASRALGRPEAFF. In DNA, the CDR3 is TGTGCCAGCAGGGCTCTCGGACGACCTGAAGCTTTCTTT.

Turning to this clone: This specimen includes other DNA sequences encoding the same CDR3. The V gene is TRBV7-3, the J gene TRBJ2-1, with TRBD1 matching 7 bases. Germline CDR1 SGHTA, CDR2 FQGTGA. The CDR3 runs to 11 residues. V lost 5 bases to trimming and J lost 10 bases; unmatched junction nucleotides: 2. CDR3 region: CASSLTGEQFF. The DNA for the CDR3 is TGTGCCAGCAGCCTGACAGGGGAGCAGTTCTTC.

V and J are TRBV7-9 and TRBJ1-2; 8 bases align to TRBD1. CDR3 length equals 14 residues. The ends lost 5 bases at V and 4 bases at J; junction bases unmatched: 6. Germline-derived CDR1 and CDR2 are SEHNR and FQNEAQ (reference sequence). This CDR3 is CASSPQGGGYGYTF. CDR3 nucleotides: TGTGCCAGCAGCCCACAGGGGGGTGGCTATGGCTACACCTTC.

The chain uses TRBV9 and TRBJ2-2, with D possibly matching TRBD1 (6 bases). Deletions cut 3 bases from V and 7 bases from J, with 16 bases between. The CDR3 sequence is 15 residues long. Per germline, CDR1 SGDLS and CDR2 YYNGEE. The CDR3 sequence is CASSGGGSAIGELFF. The CDR3 coding sequence is TGTGCCAGCAGCGGAGGGGGATCAGCTATCGGGGAGCTGTTTTTT.